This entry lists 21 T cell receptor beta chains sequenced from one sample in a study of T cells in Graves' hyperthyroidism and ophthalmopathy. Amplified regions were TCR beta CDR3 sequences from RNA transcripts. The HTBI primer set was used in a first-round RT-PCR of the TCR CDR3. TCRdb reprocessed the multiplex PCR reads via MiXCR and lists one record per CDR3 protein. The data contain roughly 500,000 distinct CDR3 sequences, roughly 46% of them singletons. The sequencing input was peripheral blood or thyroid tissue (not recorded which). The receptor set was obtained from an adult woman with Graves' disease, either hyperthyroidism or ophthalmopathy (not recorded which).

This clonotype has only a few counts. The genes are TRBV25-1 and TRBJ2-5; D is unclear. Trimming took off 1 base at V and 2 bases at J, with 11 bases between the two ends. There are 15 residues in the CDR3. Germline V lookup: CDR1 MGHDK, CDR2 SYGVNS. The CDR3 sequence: CASSESRALQETQYF. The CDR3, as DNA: TGTGCCAGCAGTGAATCACGGGCACTGCAAGAGACCCAGTACTTC.

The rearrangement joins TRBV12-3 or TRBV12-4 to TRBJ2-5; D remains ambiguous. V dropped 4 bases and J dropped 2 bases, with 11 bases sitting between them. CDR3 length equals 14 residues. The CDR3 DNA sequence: TGTGCCAGCAGTTCAGTGGCATTGCAAGAGACCCAGTACTTC. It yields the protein CASSSVALQETQYF.

The CDR3 loop is CASSRGQGRATNEKLFF. As DNA, the CDR3 is TGTGCCAGCAGCCGCGGACAGGGGCGGGCAACTAATGAAAAACTGTTTTTT. The chain is built from TRBV2 and TRBJ1-4, with 9 bases matching TRBD1. Germline V gene data show CDR1 as SNHLY and CDR2 as FYNNEI. The CDR3 sequence is 17 residues long. The V gene end was trimmed by 6 bases and the J gene end by 0 bases; junction bases not matched to a gene: 8.

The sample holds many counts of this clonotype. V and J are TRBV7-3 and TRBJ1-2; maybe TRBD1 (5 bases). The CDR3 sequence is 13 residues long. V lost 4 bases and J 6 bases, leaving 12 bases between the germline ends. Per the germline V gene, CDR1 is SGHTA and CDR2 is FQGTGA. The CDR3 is CASSSNGGDGYTF. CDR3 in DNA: TGTGCCAGCAGCTCAAACGGGGGGGATGGCTACACCTTC.

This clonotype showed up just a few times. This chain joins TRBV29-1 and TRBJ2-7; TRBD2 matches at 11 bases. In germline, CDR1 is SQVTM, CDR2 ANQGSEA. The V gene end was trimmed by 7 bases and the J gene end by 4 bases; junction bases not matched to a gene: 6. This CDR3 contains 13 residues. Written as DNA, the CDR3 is TGCAGCGCAACTAGCGGGAGAGGGTACGAGCAGTACTTC. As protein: CSATSGRGYEQYF.

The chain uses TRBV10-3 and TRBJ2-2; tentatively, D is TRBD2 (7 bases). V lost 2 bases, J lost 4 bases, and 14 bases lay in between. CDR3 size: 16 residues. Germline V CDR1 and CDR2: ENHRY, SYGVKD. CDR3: CAISEEGGGSTGELFF. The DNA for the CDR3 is TGTGCCATCAGTGAGGAGGGGGGGGGCTCCACCGGGGAGCTGTTTTTT.

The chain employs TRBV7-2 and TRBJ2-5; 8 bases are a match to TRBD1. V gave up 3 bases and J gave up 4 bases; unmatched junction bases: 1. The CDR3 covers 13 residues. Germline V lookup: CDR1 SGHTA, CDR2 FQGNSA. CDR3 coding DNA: TGTGCCAGCAGCTTGACAGGGGCAGAGACCCAGTACTTC. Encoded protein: CASSLTGAETQYF.

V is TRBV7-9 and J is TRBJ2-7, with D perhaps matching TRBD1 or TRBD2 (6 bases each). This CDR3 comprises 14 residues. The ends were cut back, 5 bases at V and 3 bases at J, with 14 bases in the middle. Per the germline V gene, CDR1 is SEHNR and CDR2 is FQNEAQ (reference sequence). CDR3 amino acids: CASSRGQGIYEQYF. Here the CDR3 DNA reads TGTGCCAGCAGCCGGGGGCAGGGGATCTACGAGCAGTACTTC.

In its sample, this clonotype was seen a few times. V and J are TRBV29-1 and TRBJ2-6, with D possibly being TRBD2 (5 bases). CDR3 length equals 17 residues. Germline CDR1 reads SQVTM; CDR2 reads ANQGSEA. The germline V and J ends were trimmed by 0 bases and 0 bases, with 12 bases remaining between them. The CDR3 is CSVEERRFSSGANVLTF. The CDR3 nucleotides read TGCAGCGTTGAAGAAAGGAGGTTCAGCTCTGGGGCCAACGTCCTGACTTTC.

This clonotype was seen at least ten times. The DNA of the CDR3 is TGTGCCTGGACCCAGGACAGTGAAGCTTTCTTT. Translating it yields CAWTQDSEAFF. V and J are TRBV30 and TRBJ1-1, with D tentatively TRBD1 (6 bases). The germline V gene encodes CDR1 GTSNPN and CDR2 SVGIG (reference sequence). Between the trimmed V and J ends, which lost 4 bases and 7 bases, there was a span of 10 bases. CDR3 length equals 11 residues. The full variable domain, with the rest looked up from reference TRBV30 and TRBJ1-1, is SQTIHQWPATLVQPVGSPLSLECTVEGTSNPNLYWYRQAAGRGLQLLFYSVGIGQISSEVPQNLSASRPQDRQFILSSKKLLLSDSGFYLCAWTQDSEAFFGQGTRLTVV.

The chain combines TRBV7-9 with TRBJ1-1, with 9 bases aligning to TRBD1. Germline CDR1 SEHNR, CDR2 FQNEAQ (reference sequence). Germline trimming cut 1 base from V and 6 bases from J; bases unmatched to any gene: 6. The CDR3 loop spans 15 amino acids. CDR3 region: CASSLGRTGEPEAFF. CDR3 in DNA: TGTGCCAGCAGCTTAGGGAGGACAGGGGAACCTGAAGCTTTCTTT.

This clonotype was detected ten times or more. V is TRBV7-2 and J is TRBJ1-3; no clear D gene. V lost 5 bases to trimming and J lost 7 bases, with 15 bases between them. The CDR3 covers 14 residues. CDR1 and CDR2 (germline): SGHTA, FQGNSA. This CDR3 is CASSPVSGGNTIYF. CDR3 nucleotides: TGTGCCAGCAGCCCAGTTTCGGGTGGGAACACCATATATTTT.

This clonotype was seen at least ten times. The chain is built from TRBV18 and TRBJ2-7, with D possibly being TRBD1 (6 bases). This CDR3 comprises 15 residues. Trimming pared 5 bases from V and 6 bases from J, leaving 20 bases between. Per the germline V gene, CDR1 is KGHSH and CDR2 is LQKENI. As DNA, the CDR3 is TGTGCCAGCTCAAGAGCGGTCGGTTCGACAGGCGAGCAGTACTTC. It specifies CASSRAVGSTGEQYF.

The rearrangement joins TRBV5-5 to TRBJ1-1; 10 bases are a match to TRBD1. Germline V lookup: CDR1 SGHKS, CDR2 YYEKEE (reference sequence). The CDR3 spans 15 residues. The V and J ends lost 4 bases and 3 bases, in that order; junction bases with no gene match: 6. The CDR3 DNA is TGTGCCAGCAGCCAGACAGGGGGCCTGTACACTGAAGCTTTCTTT. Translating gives CASSQTGGLYTEAFF.

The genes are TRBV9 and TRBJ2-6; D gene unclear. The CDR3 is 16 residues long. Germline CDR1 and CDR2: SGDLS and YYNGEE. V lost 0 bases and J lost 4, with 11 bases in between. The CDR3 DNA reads TGTGCCAGCAGCGTAGTCGGAAACACCGGGGCCAACGTCCTGACTTTC. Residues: CASSVVGNTGANVLTF.

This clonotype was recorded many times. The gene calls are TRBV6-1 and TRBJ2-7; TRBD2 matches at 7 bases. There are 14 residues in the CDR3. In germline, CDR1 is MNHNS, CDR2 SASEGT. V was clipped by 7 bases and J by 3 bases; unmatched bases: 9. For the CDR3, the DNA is TGTGCCAGCACCCCGGGGGGATCAGGCTACGAGCAGTACTTC. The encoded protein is CASTPGGSGYEQYF.

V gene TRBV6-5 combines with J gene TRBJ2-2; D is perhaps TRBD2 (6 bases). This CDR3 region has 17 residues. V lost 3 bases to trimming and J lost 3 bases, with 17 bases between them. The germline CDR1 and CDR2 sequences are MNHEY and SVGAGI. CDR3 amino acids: CASSYDSTSLDTGELFF. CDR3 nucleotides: TGTGCCAGCAGTTATGATAGTACTAGCCTCGACACCGGGGAGCTGTTTTTT.

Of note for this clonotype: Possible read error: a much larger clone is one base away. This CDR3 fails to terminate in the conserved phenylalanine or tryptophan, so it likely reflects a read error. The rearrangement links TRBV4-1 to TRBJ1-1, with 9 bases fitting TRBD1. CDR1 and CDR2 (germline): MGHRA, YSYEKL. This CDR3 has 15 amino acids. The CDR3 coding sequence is TGTGCCAGCAGCCATGCGGGACAGGGTGGGACTGAAGCTTTCCTT. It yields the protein CASSHAGQGGTEAFL.

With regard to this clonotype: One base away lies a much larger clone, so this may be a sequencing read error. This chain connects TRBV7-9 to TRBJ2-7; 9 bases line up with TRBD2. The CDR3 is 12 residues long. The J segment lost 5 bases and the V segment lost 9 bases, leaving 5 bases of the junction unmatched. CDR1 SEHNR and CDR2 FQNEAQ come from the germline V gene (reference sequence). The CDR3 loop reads CASSGGPHEQYF. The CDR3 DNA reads TGTGCCAGTAGCGGGGGACCCCACGAGCAGTACTTC.

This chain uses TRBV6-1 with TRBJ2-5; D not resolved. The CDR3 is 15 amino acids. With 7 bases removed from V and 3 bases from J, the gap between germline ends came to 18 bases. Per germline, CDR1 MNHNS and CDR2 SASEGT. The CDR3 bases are TGTGCCAGCACCCCGGAAGGGTTCAGTGAAGAGACCCAGTACTTC. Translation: CASTPEGFSEETQYF.

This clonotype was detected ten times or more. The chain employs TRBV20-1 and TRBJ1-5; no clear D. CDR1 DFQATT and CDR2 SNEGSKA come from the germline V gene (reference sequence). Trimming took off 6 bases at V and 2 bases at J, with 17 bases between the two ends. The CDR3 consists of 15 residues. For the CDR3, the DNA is TGCAGTGCGCCCCCCGGAGGACGAGGCAATCAGCCCCAGCATTTT. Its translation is CSAPPGGRGNQPQHF.